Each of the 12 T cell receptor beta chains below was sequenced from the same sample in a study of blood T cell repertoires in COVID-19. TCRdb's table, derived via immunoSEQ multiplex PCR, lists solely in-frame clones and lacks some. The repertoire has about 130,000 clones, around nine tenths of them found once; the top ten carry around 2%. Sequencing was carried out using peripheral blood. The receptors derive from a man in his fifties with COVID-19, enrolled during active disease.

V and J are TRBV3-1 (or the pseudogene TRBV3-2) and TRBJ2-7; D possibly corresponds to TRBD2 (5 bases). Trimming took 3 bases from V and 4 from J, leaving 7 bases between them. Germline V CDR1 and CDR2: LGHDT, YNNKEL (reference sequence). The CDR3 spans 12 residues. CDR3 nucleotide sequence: TGTGCCAGCAGCCAGGGCGGGTACGAGCAGTACTTC. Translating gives CASSQGGYEQYF.

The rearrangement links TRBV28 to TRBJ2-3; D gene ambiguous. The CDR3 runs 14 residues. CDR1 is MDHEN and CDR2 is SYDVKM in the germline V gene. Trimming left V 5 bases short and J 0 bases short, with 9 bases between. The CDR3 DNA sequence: TGTGCCAGCAGTCCTGCAGGAAGCACAGATACGCAGTATTTT. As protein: CASSPAGSTDTQYF.

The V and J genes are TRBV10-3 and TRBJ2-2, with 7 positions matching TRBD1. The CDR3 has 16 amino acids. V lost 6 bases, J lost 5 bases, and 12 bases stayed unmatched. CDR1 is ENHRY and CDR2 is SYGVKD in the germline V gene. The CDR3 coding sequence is TGTGCCATCAGCTTCCAGGACAGGCTTCTGACCGGGGAGCTGTTTTTT. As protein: CAISFQDRLLTGELFF.

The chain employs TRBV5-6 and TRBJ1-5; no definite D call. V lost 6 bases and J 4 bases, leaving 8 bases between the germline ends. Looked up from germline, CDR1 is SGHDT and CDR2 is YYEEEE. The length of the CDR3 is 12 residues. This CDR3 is CASTRLNQPQHF. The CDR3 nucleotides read TGTGCCAGCACCCGCCTAAATCAGCCCCAGCATTTT.

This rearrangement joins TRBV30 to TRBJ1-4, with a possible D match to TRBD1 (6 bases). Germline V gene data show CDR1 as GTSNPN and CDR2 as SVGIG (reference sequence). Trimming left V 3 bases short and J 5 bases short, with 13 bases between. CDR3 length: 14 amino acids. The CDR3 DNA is TGTGCCTGGAGCTTAGGGGGTGGGAATGAAAAACTGTTTTTT. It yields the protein CAWSLGGGNEKLFF. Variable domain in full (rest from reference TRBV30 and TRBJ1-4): SQTIHQWPATLVQPVGSPLSLECTVEGTSNPNLYWYRQAAGRGLQLLFYSVGIGQISSEVPQNLSASRPQDRQFILSSKKLLLSDSGFYLCAWSLGGGNEKLFFGSGTQLSVL.

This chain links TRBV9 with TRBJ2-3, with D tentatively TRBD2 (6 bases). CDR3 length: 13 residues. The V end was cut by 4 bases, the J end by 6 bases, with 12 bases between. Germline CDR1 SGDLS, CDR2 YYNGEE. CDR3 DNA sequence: TGTGCCAGCAGCCAAACTAGCCTGGATACGCAGTATTTT. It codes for CASSQTSLDTQYF.

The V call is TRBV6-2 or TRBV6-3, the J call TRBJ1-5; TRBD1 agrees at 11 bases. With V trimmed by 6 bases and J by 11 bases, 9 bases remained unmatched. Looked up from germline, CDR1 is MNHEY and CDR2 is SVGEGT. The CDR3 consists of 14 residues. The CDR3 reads CASSLGTGGQTQHF. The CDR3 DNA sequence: TGTGCCAGCAGCCTAGGGACAGGGGGTCAAACCCAGCATTTT.

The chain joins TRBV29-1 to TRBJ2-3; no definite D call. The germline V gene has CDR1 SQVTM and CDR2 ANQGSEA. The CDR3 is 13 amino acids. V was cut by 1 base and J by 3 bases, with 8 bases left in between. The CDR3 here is CSVEGHSTDTQYF. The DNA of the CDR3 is TGCAGCGTTGAAGGCCACAGTACAGATACGCAGTATTTT.

CDR3 amino acids: CASSSPLAGGDSGANVLTF. CDR3 in DNA: TGTGCCAGCAGCTCCCCGTTAGCGGGAGGAGACTCTGGGGCCAACGTCCTGACTTTC. V gene TRBV7-9 combines with J gene TRBJ2-6, with TRBD2 identical over 10 bases. CDR3 size: 19 residues. CDR1 SEHNR and CDR2 FQNEAQ come from the germline V gene (reference sequence). J gave up 0 bases and V 4 bases, and 9 bases lay outside the gene matches. Looking up the rest from reference TRBV7-9 and TRBJ2-6 gives the full variable domain: DTGVSQNPRHKITKRGQNVTFRCDPISEHNRLYWYRQTLGQGPEFLTYFQNEAQLEKSRLLSDRFSAERPKGSFSTLEIQRTEQGDSAMYLCASSSPLAGGDSGANVLTFGAGSRLTVL.

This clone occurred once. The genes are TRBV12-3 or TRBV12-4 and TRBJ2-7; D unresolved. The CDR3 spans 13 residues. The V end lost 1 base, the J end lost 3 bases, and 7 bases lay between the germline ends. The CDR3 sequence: CASSLDSHYEQYF. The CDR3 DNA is TGTGCCAGCAGTTTAGACAGCCACTACGAGCAGTACTTC.

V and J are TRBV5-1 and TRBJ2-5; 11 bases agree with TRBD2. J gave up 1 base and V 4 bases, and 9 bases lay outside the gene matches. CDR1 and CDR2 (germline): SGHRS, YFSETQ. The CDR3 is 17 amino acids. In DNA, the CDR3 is TGCGCCAGCAGCACACTTTTAGCGGGAGGGATCCAAGAGACCCAGTACTTC. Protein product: CASSTLLAGGIQETQYF.

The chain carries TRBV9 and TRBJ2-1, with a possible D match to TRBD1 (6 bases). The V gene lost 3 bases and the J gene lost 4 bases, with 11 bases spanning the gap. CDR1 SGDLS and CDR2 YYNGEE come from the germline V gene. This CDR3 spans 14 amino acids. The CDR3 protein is CASSGTDVYNEQFF. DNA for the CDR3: TGTGCCAGCAGCGGGACAGATGTATACAATGAGCAGTTCTTC.